The 29 T cell receptor beta chains listed next were all sequenced from one sample in a study of somatic mutations in cytotoxic T cells in rheumatoid arthritis. TCRdb keeps only in-frame clones here, not all; method: immunoSEQ multiplex PCR. The table includes 15,000 to 20,000 clones, more than 65% detected once. What was sequenced was CD8+ T cells sorted from blood. The receptors were sampled from an adult with rheumatoid arthritis.

The chain combines TRBV19 with TRBJ2-7; D might be TRBD1 (6 bases). Trimming took 5 bases from V and 7 from J, leaving 12 bases between them. Looked up from germline, CDR1 is LNHDA and CDR2 is SQIVND (reference sequence). The CDR3 is 12 residues long. The CDR3 nucleotides read TGTGCCAGTAGTCCTACAGGGTGGGAGCAGTACTTC. Its protein is CASSPTGWEQYF.

About this clone: Other nucleotide sequences from this sample produce the same CDR3. This chain uses TRBV11-2 with TRBJ1-1; 7 bases match TRBD1. The ends lost 4 bases at V and 1 base at J; junction bases unmatched: 0. CDR3 length equals 13 residues. CDR1 is SGHAT and CDR2 is FQNNGV in the germline V gene. The CDR3 region is CASSSGGNTEAFF. The CDR3 nucleotides are TGTGCCAGCAGCTCAGGGGGGAACACTGAAGCTTTCTTT.

This clone has just one count. The rearrangement links TRBV6-5 to TRBJ1-1; D is ambiguous. This CDR3 comprises 13 residues. Germline-derived CDR1 and CDR2 are MNHEY and SVGAGI. V lost 0 bases and J lost 12, with 14 bases in between. CDR3 DNA sequence: TGTGCCAGCAGTTACTCTATAATTCAGAATCCTTTCTTT. Translating gives CASSYSIIQNPFF.

The V gene is TRBV15, the J gene TRBJ2-7; D gene unclear. This CDR3 is built from 14 residues. Germline assignment: CDR1 LNHNV and CDR2 YYDKDF (reference sequence). Trimming cost V 3 bases and J 0 bases, with 9 bases left between them. The CDR3 loop reads CATSSSGSSYEQYF. In nucleotides, the CDR3 is TGTGCCACCAGCAGCTCGGGCTCCTCCTACGAGCAGTACTTC.

This chain uses TRBV7-9 with TRBJ1-5; the D is unclear. CDR3 length: 14 amino acids. V lost 3 bases, J lost 1 base, and 7 bases lay in between. Germline V gene sequence: CDR1 SEHNR, CDR2 FQNEAQ (reference sequence). The CDR3 is CASSFKESNQPQHF. The CDR3 nucleotides are TGTGCCAGCAGCTTTAAGGAAAGCAATCAGCCCCAGCATTTT.

This clone is medium-sized by share. The chain joins TRBV5-1 to TRBJ2-3; D remains unclear. V lost 4 bases and J lost 6, with 18 bases in between. Per germline, CDR1 SGHRS and CDR2 YFSETQ. This CDR3 is 15 amino acids long. CDR3 region: CASSHYSRTRDTQYF. DNA for the CDR3: TGCGCCAGCAGCCACTACAGCCGAACAAGGGATACGCAGTATTTT.

The V call is TRBV6-5, the J call TRBJ1-5; 8 bases match TRBD1. In germline, CDR1 is MNHEY, CDR2 SVGAGI. CDR3 length: 14 amino acids. V gave up 5 bases and J gave up 10 bases; unmatched junction bases: 10. The CDR3 sequence: CASSGQGPRGPQHF. The CDR3 DNA reads as TGTGCCAGCAGTGGACAGGGCCCGAGGGGACCCCAGCATTTT.

The chain links TRBV27 to TRBJ2-3; 7 bases align to TRBD2. Germline V gene lookup returns CDR1 MNHEY and CDR2 SMNVEV (reference sequence). This CDR3 has 17 amino acids. J lost 3 bases, V lost 1 base, and 10 bases had no gene match. CDR3 loop: CASSLYIGGMLTDTQYF. In nucleotides, the CDR3 is TGTGCCAGCAGTTTATATATCGGGGGGATGTTGACAGATACGCAGTATTTT.

The genes are TRBV4-3 and TRBJ1-4; D is uncertain. Germline V lookup: CDR1 LGHNA, CDR2 YSLEER. The V end lost 2 bases, the J end lost 0 bases, and 10 bases lay between the germline ends. This CDR3 is 16 amino acids long. The CDR3 DNA reads as TGCGCCAGCAGCCAACTGGGCCCTGCAACTAATGAAAAACTGTTTTTT. The encoded protein is CASSQLGPATNEKLFF.

V is TRBV6-5 and J is TRBJ2-2; 7 bases line up with TRBD1. Germline V gene sequence: CDR1 MNHEY, CDR2 SVGAGI. The trim removed 8 bases at V and 4 bases at J, leaving 7 bases unmatched. This CDR3 contains 14 residues. The chain's CDR3 is CASQGGSVTGELFF. The CDR3 coding sequence is TGTGCCAGCCAAGGGGGCTCGGTCACCGGGGAGCTGTTTTTT.

The chain carries TRBV9 and TRBJ2-1, with D maybe TRBD2 (5 bases). The CDR3 has 13 residues. Trimming took off 4 bases at V and 9 bases at J, with 14 bases between the two ends. Germline CDR1 and CDR2: SGDLS and YYNGEE. Here the CDR3 reads CASSPGVRTEQFF. For the CDR3, the DNA is TGTGCCAGCAGCCCCGGGGTCAGGACTGAGCAGTTCTTC.

The V call is TRBV5-1, the J call TRBJ2-2, with TRBD2 matching over 7 bases. The trim removed 1 base at V and 2 bases at J, leaving 8 bases unmatched. The CDR3 consists of 17 residues. CDR1 and CDR2 from the germline V gene are SGHRS and YFSETQ. The CDR3 reads CASSLKEAGFNTGELFF. In nucleotides, the CDR3 is TGCGCCAGCAGCTTGAAGGAAGCGGGGTTTAACACCGGGGAGCTGTTTTTT.

V is TRBV15 and J is TRBJ1-5; D is undetermined. The V end was cut by 3 bases, the J end by 5 bases, with 11 bases between. The germline gives CDR1 LNHNV, CDR2 YYDKDF (reference sequence). The CDR3 covers 14 residues. CDR3 bases: TGTGCCACCAGCAGCCTCAGGTATGATCAGCCCCAGCATTTT. Its protein is CATSSLRYDQPQHF.

The chain has TRBV7-9 and TRBJ1-2; TRBD1 matches 9 bases. The germline CDR1 and CDR2 sequences are SEHNR and FQNEAQ (reference sequence). The CDR3 spans 14 residues. V gave up 3 bases and J gave up 7 bases; unmatched junction bases: 6. CDR3 DNA: TGTGCCAGCAGCTTTCTCACAGGGGGCAGTGGCTACACCTTC. It translates to CASSFLTGGSGYTF.

The chain is built from TRBV5-5 and TRBJ1-4, with 7 positions matching TRBD1. Germline-derived CDR1 and CDR2 are SGHKS and YYEKEE (reference sequence). J lost 2 bases, V lost 2 bases, and 3 bases had no gene match. The CDR3 is made up of 15 amino acids. The CDR3 reads CASSFRGRTNEKLFF. CDR3 DNA sequence: TGTGCCAGCAGCTTCAGGGGGAGGACTAATGAAAAACTGTTTTTT.

The V gene is TRBV11-3, the J gene TRBJ1-4; D is perhaps TRBD1 (5 bases). With 3 bases removed from V and 6 bases from J, the gap between germline ends came to 14 bases. The CDR3 loop spans 15 amino acids. The V gene's germline CDR1 is SGHNT and CDR2 YENEEA. The CDR3 sequence: CASSFWTRKDEKLFF. CDR3 nucleotides: TGTGCCAGCAGCTTCTGGACAAGAAAGGATGAAAAACTGTTTTTT.

This clone occurred once. The chain uses TRBV7-6 and TRBJ2-1; 9 nucleotides align to TRBD2. This CDR3 has 17 amino acids. V dropped 2 bases and J dropped 7; count of bases not matched to a gene: 12. CDR1 and CDR2 from the germline V gene are SGHVS and FNYEAQ. The DNA of the CDR3 is TGTGCCAGCAGCTTAAACCCGAGCGGGGGGTTTTTTAATGAGCAGTTCTTC. Translated, it gives CASSLNPSGGFFNEQFF. Full variable domain (rest looked up from reference TRBV7-6 and TRBJ2-1): GAGVSQSPRYKVTKRGQDVALRCDPISGHVSLYWYRQALGQGPEFLTYFNYEAQQDKSGLPNDRFSAERPEGSISTLTIQRTEQRDSAMYRCASSLNPSGGFFNEQFFGPGTRLTVL.

V gene TRBV28 combines with J gene TRBJ2-3, with 7 bases aligning to TRBD2. V was clipped by 6 bases and J by 2 bases; unmatched bases: 8. This CDR3 has 15 amino acids. The V gene's germline CDR1 is MDHEN and CDR2 SYDVKM. CDR3 protein: CASRGSGTTTDTQYF. CDR3 nucleotides: TGTGCCAGCAGAGGTTCGGGGACTACCACAGATACGCAGTATTTT. Combining the CDR3 with reference TRBV28 and TRBJ2-3 gives the whole variable domain DVKVTQSSRYLVKRTGEKVFLECVQDMDHENMFWYRQDPGLGLRLIYFSYDVKMKEKGDIPEGYSVSREKKERFSLILESASTNQTSMYLCASRGSGTTTDTQYFGPGTRLTVL.

The chain links TRBV27 to TRBJ1-2, with TRBD1 matching over 10 bases. The CDR3 contains 16 residues. Trimming took 5 bases from V and 4 from J; bases not matched to a gene: 10. The V gene's germline CDR1 is MNHEY and CDR2 SMNVEV (reference sequence). This CDR3 reads CASSTTGQGVGYGYTF. The CDR3 DNA is TGTGCCAGCAGTACGACTGGACAGGGGGTTGGCTATGGCTACACCTTC.

The V gene is TRBV6-1, the J gene TRBJ2-7; tentative D call: TRBD2 (6 bases). CDR1 MNHNS and CDR2 SASEGT come from the germline V gene. This CDR3 contains 14 residues. Deletions cut 1 base from V and 3 bases from J, with 10 bases between. The CDR3 nucleotides are TGTGCCAGCAGTGAAGGACTAGTAAACTACGAGCAGTACTTC. This sequence encodes CASSEGLVNYEQYF.

The rearrangement uses TRBV15 and TRBJ2-2, with D tentatively TRBD1 (5 bases). The germline CDR1 and CDR2 sequences are LNHNV and YYDKDF (reference sequence). The V and J ends lost 3 bases and 5 bases respectively, with 7 bases between them. This CDR3 has 13 residues. As DNA, the CDR3 is TGTGCCACCAGCAGCAGGGCTACCGGGGAGCTGTTTTTT. This gives the protein CATSSRATGELFF.

This clone was seen just once. The chain joins TRBV9 to TRBJ2-3; 8 bases are shared with TRBD2. Trimming took 3 bases from V and 2 from J; bases not matched to a gene: 8. Per the germline V gene, CDR1 is SGDLS and CDR2 is YYNGEE. CDR3 length equals 16 residues. The CDR3 reads CASSAGLALITDTQYF. The CDR3 bases are TGTGCCAGCAGCGCCGGACTAGCTTTAATCACAGATACGCAGTATTTT.

This chain joins TRBV4-3 and TRBJ1-6; D unclear. Trimming pared 3 bases from V and 0 bases from J, leaving 15 bases between. The CDR3 has 18 amino acids. Looked up from germline, CDR1 is LGHNA and CDR2 is YSLEER. CDR3 coding DNA: TGCGCCAGCAGCCACTCCACTGGGGAAGACTCCTATAATTCACCCCTCCACTTT. This codes for CASSHSTGEDSYNSPLHF.

The genes are TRBV27 and TRBJ2-1, with TRBD1 matching over 8 bases. The CDR3 runs 13 residues. The germline CDR1 and CDR2 sequences are MNHEY and SMNVEV (reference sequence). V shed 4 bases, J shed 4 bases, and the junction held 0 bases outside the gene matches. The CDR3 here is CASSWDRYNEQFF. For the CDR3, the DNA is TGTGCCAGCAGTTGGGACAGGTACAATGAGCAGTTCTTC.

This rearrangement joins TRBV4-3 to TRBJ1-1; 8 bases are a match to TRBD1. The V and J ends lost 6 bases and 8 bases, in that order; junction bases with no gene match: 11. CDR3 length: 14 amino acids. Germline CDR1 LGHNA, CDR2 YSLEER. CDR3: CASRLFDRGGEAFF. The CDR3 nucleotides are TGCGCCAGCAGGCTATTCGACAGGGGAGGGGAAGCTTTCTTT.

The chain links TRBV5-1 to TRBJ1-5, with 10 bases lining up with TRBD1. With V trimmed by 0 bases and J by 7 bases, 10 bases remained unmatched. The CDR3 totals 17 residues. Germline-derived CDR1 and CDR2 are SGHRS and YFSETQ. Here the CDR3 reads CASSLDSPGQGHQPQHF. CDR3 sequence (DNA): TGCGCCAGCAGCTTGGATTCACCGGGACAGGGGCACCAGCCCCAGCATTTT.

The genes are TRBV9 and TRBJ1-1; D remains ambiguous. The germline V and J ends were trimmed by 4 bases and 3 bases, with 10 bases remaining between them. CDR1 is SGDLS and CDR2 is YYNGEE in the germline V gene. The length of the CDR3 is 13 residues. The DNA for the CDR3 is TGTGCCAGCAGCCCCCCGAGGGACACTGAAGCTTTCTTT. Encoded protein: CASSPPRDTEAFF.

CDR3 bases: TGTGCCAGCAGTGAAACAGCGTGGTCCTACAATGAGCAGTTCTTC. Translated, it gives CASSETAWSYNEQFF. This chain links TRBV25-1 with TRBJ2-1; D call uncertain. The CDR3 is 15 amino acids. Deletions cut 2 bases from V and 1 base from J, with 9 bases between. Germline CDR1 MGHDK, CDR2 SYGVNS.

The chain carries TRBV6-5 and TRBJ2-7; D tentatively reads TRBD1 or TRBD2 (5 bases each). This CDR3 has 15 residues. Germline CDR1 is MNHEY and CDR2 is SVGAGI. V lost 2 bases and J lost 0, with 11 bases in between. DNA for the CDR3: TGTGCCAGCAGTTACCGGGGCTCGGGCTCCTACGAGCAGTACTTC. Its protein product is CASSYRGSGSYEQYF.